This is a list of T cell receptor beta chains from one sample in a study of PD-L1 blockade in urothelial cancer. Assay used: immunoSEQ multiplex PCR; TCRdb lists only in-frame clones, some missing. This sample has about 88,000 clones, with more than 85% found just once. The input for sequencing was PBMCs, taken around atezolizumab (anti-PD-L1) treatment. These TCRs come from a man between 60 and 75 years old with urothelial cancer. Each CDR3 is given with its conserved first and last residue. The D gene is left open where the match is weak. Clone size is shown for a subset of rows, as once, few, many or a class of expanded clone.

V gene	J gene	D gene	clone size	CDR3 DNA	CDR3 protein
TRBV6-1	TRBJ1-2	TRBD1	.	TGTGCCAGCAGTGGCATAGGGGCCAACAGGGGAAGCGGCTACACCTTC	CASSGIGANRGSGYTF
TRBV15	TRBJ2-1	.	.	TGTGCCACCAGCCCTCGAGCGGGTGAGCAGTTCTTC	CATSPRAGEQFF
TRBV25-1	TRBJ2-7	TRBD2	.	TGTGCCAGCAGTGACAGACTAGCGGGAGGTAACGAGCAGTACTTC	CASSDRLAGGNEQYF
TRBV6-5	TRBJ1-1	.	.	TGTGCCAGCAGTTTTAAAGGCAGGGCAAACACTGAAGCTTTCTTT	CASSFKGRANTEAFF
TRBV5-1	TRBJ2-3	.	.	TGCGCCAGCAGCTTGACAGGCACAGATACGCAGTATTTT	CASSLTGTDTQYF
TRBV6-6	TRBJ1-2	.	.	TGTGCCAGCGAGGAGACAGGAGACTATGGCTACACCTTC	CASEETGDYGYTF
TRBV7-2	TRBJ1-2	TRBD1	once	TGTGCCAGCAGCCCCACCGGGACAGGGGGTTACTATGGCTACACCTTC	CASSPTGTGGYYGYTF
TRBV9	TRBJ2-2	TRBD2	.	TGTGCCAGCAGCGTCTCAGCCCGGACTAGCGGGGTGTTCGAGCTGTTTTTT	CASSVSARTSGVFELFF
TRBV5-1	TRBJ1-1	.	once	TGCGCCAGCAGCAGGCTGGGAGAGGGAGAAGCTTTCTTT	CASSRLGEGEAFF
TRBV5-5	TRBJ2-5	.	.	TGTGCCAGCAGCTTGGATTGGGGAGCCGAGACCCAGTACTTC	CASSLDWGAETQYF
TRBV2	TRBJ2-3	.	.	TGTGCCAGCAGCCTCGCAGGGCATGGAGATACGCAGTATTTT	CASSLAGHGDTQYF
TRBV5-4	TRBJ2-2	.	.	TGTGCCAGCAGGTCTCAGGCCAACACCGGGGAGCTGTTTTTT	CASRSQANTGELFF
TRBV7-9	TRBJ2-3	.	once	TGTGCCAGCAGCTTAGGTGGCCTAGATACGCAGTATTTT	CASSLGGLDTQYF
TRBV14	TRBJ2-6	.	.	TGTGCCAGCAGCCAAAGAGGGCTGGCTGGGGCCAACGTCCTGACTTTC	CASSQRGLAGANVLTF
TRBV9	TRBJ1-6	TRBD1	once	TGTGCCAGCAGCGCAGAACCCGGGACAGGAGGGGGGTCCTATAATTCACCCCTCCACTTT	CASSAEPGTGGGSYNSPLHF
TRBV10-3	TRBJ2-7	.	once	TGTGCCATCGGGCGGACAGCCTACGAGCAGTACTTC	CAIGRTAYEQYF
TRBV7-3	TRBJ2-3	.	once	TGTGCCAGCAGCTTAAGTTCTAGCGCCGATACGCAGTATTTT	CASSLSSSADTQYF
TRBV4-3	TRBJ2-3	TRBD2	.	TGCGCCAGCAGCCAAATAAGCGGGGGTGCCTCAGATACGCAGTATTTT	CASSQISGGASDTQYF
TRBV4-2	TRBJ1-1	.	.	TGTGCCAGCAGCCATGACCCCCGGGATGACACTGAAGCTTTCTTT	CASSHDPRDDTEAFF
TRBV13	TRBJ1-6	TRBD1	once	TGTGCCAGCAGCACATACGACAGGGGAAGGTCACCCCTCCACTTT	CASSTYDRGRSPLHF
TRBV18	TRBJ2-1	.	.	TGTGCCAGCTCACCCTCCGGGACATACAATGAGCAGTTCTTC	CASSPSGTYNEQFF
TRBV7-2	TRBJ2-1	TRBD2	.	TGTGCCAGCAGCTTAACCAGCGGGGTTTACAATGAGCAGTTCTTC	CASSLTSGVYNEQFF
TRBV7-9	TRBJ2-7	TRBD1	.	TGTGCCAGCAGCTCCGGGGACAGGGGAACGGGCGAGCAGTACTTC	CASSSGDRGTGEQYF
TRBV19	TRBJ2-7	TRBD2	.	TGTGCCAGTAGTTCGACTAGCGGAGGGCACGAGCAGTACTTC	CASSSTSGGHEQYF
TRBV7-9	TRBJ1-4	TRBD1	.	TGTGCCAGCAGCTTAGGGACAGGGGGCGCTTATAATGAAAAACTGTTTTTT	CASSLGTGGAYNEKLFF
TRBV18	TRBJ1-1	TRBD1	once	TGTGCCAGCTCACCACGGACAGGGGATGTTATGAACACTGAAGCTTTCTTT	CASSPRTGDVMNTEAFF
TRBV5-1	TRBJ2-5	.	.	TGCGCCAGCAGCTTTCGGGGGAGCGGGGAGACCCAGTACTTC	CASSFRGSGETQYF
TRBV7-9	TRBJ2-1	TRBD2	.	TGTGCCAGCAGCTTAGGGCTAGCGGGCAATGAGCAGTTCTTC	CASSLGLAGNEQFF
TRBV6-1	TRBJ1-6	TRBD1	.	TGTGCCAGCAGTGAGGGGACAGGGGTAGGGAATTCACCCCTCCACTTT	CASSEGTGVGNSPLHF
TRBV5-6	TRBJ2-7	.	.	TGTGCCAGCAGCCCCGGTGCCCGCCCCTACGAGCAGTACTTC	CASSPGARPYEQYF
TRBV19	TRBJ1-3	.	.	TGTGCCAGTAGCGACCTGGACAGATATTCTGGAAACACCATATATTTT	CASSDLDRYSGNTIYF
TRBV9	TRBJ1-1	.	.	TGTGCCAGCAGCGTAGCCCTCGACACTGAAGCTTTCTTT	CASSVALDTEAFF
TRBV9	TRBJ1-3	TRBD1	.	TGTGCCAGCAGCGTAGGACAGGGCGGTGGAAACACCATATATTTT	CASSVGQGGGNTIYF
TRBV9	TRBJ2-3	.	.	TGTGCCAGCAGCCCGAGGACAGCCGATACGCAGTATTTT	CASSPRTADTQYF
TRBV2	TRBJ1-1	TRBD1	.	TGTGCCAGCGAGGGACAGCCGAACACTGAAGCTTTCTTT	CASEGQPNTEAFF
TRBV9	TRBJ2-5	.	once	TGTGCCAGCAGCGTAGCTCCAGGGCCCCAAGAGACCCAGTACTTC	CASSVAPGPQETQYF